The clone carrying this T cell receptor beta chain was observed a handful of times. The antigen remains unidentified. The sample contains more than one DNA sequence encoding this CDR3. The data stem from a study of shared clonotypes between healthy human individuals. CDR3 size: 13 residues. Germline-derived CDR1 and CDR2 are SGHKS and YYEKEE (reference sequence). V lost 0 bases and J lost 8, with 11 bases in between. An assay was performed, and its level was deep. Several immunoSEQ plates held equal portions of the genomic DNA taken from each subset. Profiling relied on immunoSEQ multiplex PCR, and the TCRdb table lists in-frame clones only, not all of them. The top ten hold under 0.6% of the sample, which has about 1 million clones, around 78% seen once. Findings and limits, study-wide: In contrast to clonotypes shared by all four donors, non-shared clonotypes had lower generation probabilities.

The sequenced sample consisted of memory CD4+ T cells from PBMCs. Subset specified: CD45RA-negative fraction. This clonotype was sampled from a man aged 18 to 30 in good health. Some clones in this sample may be carry-over from other donors' samples. This chain connects TRBV5-5 to TRBJ1-2, with D perhaps TRBD1 (5 bases). The CDR3 DNA reads TGTGCCAGCAGCTTGGGATCCGGGGACGGCTACACCTTC. Translated, it gives CASSLGSGDGYTF.